This T cell receptor beta chain was documented in a study of shared clonotypes between healthy human individuals. Study outcomes and limitations: With a handful of donors compared, approximately 5.5% of naive CD4 clonotypes were shared. Few donors limited the genetic and exposure-history diversity represented.

Only one count was recorded for this clone. Its cognate antigen is unknown. The germline V gene has CDR1 MDHEN and CDR2 SYDVKM. The CDR3 is made up of 13 amino acids. V lost 6 bases and J lost 0, with 8 bases in between. Evenly divided among several immunoSEQ plates was the genomic DNA of each subset. Using immunoSEQ multiplex PCR, the repertoire was profiled, and TCRdb retains in-frame clones only, with some absent. The sample shows 2 million to 3 million clones, 93% of them seen only once. This clonotype originated in a man aged 18 to 30 in good health. Some clones in this sample may be carry-over from other donors' samples. The V and J genes are TRBV28 and TRBJ1-2; D is undetermined. The source material was naive CD4+ T cells from PBMCs. Subset specified: CD45RA+ positively selected. Written as DNA, the CDR3 is TGTGCCAGCAGGACCGGAGCTAACTATGGCTACACCTTC. This translates into CASRTGANYGYTF.